The 14 T cell receptor delta chains listed next were all sequenced from one sample in a study of gamma-delta T cells after stem cell transplantation (dated by TCRdb to the mid-2010s). Libraries were prepared through RT-PCR. TCRdb shows the sequencer as Illumina MiSeq. TCRdb processed the public reads again with the CATT caller, after which rows with matching DNA were combined. In this sample the table shows 13,000 to 15,000 delta-chain clones, roughly 30% of which occur a single time. 3.8% of the sample comes from the top ten. The sequenced sample was gamma-delta T cells. These receptor sequences come from a human donor. It is not recorded whose cells these are; they may come from a transplant donor.

This clone was observed a handful of times. A clone one base away is much larger, so this may be a read error. This same CDR3 is encoded by further DNA sequences in the sample. The chain couples TRDV2 to TRDJ3; 8 nucleotides align to TRDD3. This CDR3 is 19 amino acids long. Trimming removed 0 bases from V and 0 bases from J; junction bases left unmatched: 6. CDR1 is GEAIGNYY and CDR2 is EKD in the germline V gene. The CDR3 loop reads CACDTVLGASSWDTRQMFF. As DNA, the CDR3 is TGTGCCTGTGACACCGTACTGGGGGCTAGCTCCTGGGACACCCGACAGATGTTTTTC.

In the case of this clone: The junction does not match germline at one end; this may be a read error. This chain joins TRDV2 and TRDJ3; TRDD3 matches 12 bases. The germline V gene encodes CDR1 GEAIGNYY and CDR2 EKD. This CDR3 comprises 20 residues. The CDR3 loop reads CACDTLPTGGYSWDTRKMFF. The CDR3 coding sequence is TGTGCCTGTGACACCCTTCCTACTGGGGGATACTCCTGGGACACCCGAAAGATGTTTTTC.

This clone appeared a single time. The chain has TRDV2 and TRDJ3; tentative D call: TRDD3 (6 bases). Per the germline V gene, CDR1 is GEAIGNYY and CDR2 is EKD. This CDR3 has 21 residues. V was trimmed by 3 bases and J by 7 bases, leaving 30 bases between them. The CDR3 DNA reads as TGTGCCTGTGACGCTGTCCCTGCTGGGGTATACAGGGGCTGTGACACCCGACAGATGTTTTTC. This encodes CACDAVPAGVYRGCDTRQMFF.

This clone turned up a few times. V gene TRDV1 combines with J gene TRDJ1, with 8 bases identical to TRDD3. J lost 4 bases, V lost 1 base, and 8 bases had no gene match. CDR3 length equals 16 residues. Germline CDR1 and CDR2: TSWWSYY and QGS. CDR3 amino acids: CALGEPPPGGYDKLIF. As DNA, the CDR3 is TGTGCTCTTGGGGAACCTCCCCCCGGGGGATACGATAAACTCATCTTT.

The chain recombines TRDV1 with TRDJ1; TRDD3 matches 10 bases. The CDR3 consists of 19 residues. The germline V gene encodes CDR1 TSWWSYY and CDR2 QGS. Trimming cost V 5 bases and J 0 bases; bases outside gene matches: 15. The CDR3 here is CALGKRRTGGSDYTDKLIF. The CDR3, as DNA: TGTGCTCTTGGGAAACGGCGTACTGGGGGATCCGACTACACCGATAAACTCATCTTT.

The chain has TRDV2 and TRDJ3; 13 nucleotides agree with TRDD3. The CDR3 totals 21 residues. The V gene end was trimmed by 4 bases and the J gene end by 0 bases; junction bases not matched to a gene: 11. The germline V gene has CDR1 GEAIGNYY and CDR2 EKD. The CDR3 nucleotides read TGTGCCTGTGATCCCCCGTACTGGGGGATACGGAGCTCCTGGGACACCCGACAGATGTTTTTC. It is translated as CACDPPYWGIRSSWDTRQMFF.

This clone was observed a handful of times. V is TRDV1 and J is TRDJ1; 12 bases align to TRDD3. This CDR3 region has 21 residues. Per germline, CDR1 TSWWSYY and CDR2 QGS. V dropped 3 bases and J dropped 2; count of bases not matched to a gene: 19. CDR3 protein: CALGDVAFLRTGGYWTDKLIF. DNA of the CDR3: TGTGCTCTTGGGGATGTGGCCTTCCTACGTACTGGGGGATACTGGACCGATAAACTCATCTTT.

The chain couples TRDV2 to TRDJ3; 8 bases are shared with TRDD3. J was trimmed by 0 bases and V by 1 base; bases with no gene match: 10. This CDR3 spans 20 amino acids. Germline-derived CDR1 and CDR2 are GEAIGNYY and EKD. This CDR3 reads CACDTVLGVTSSWDTRQMFF. The CDR3 coding sequence is TGTGCCTGTGACACTGTACTGGGGGTCACAAGCTCCTGGGACACCCGACAGATGTTTTTC.

This clone was seen only a few times. Other DNA sequences in this sample translate to the same CDR3. The chain uses TRDV2 and TRDJ2; unclear D gene. The V end was cut by 5 bases, the J end by 8 bases, with 14 bases between. CDR3 size: 13 residues. Germline-derived CDR1 and CDR2 are GEAIGNYY and EKD. In DNA, the CDR3 is TGTGCCTGTGGATGGGCCCATTTCGCACAACTCTTCTTT. It yields the protein CACGWAHFAQLFF.

This clone was seen only a few times. The chain combines TRDV2 with TRDJ3; 9 nucleotides align to TRDD3. This CDR3 has 18 amino acids. V lost 3 bases, J lost 0 bases, and 5 bases stayed unmatched. Per germline, CDR1 GEAIGNYY and CDR2 EKD. CDR3 loop: CACDGGYLSSWDTRQMFF. The CDR3 DNA reads as TGTGCCTGTGACGGGGGATACCTCAGCTCCTGGGACACCCGACAGATGTTTTTC.

This clone was seen more than once but under ten times. V usage is TRDV2 and J usage is TRDJ1; D unresolved. The CDR3 extends over 15 amino acids. Germline V gene lookup returns CDR1 GEAIGNYY and CDR2 EKD. Trimming took off 1 base at V and 3 bases at J, with 14 bases between the two ends. The CDR3 spells CACDTGAGPPDKLIF. CDR3 nucleotides: TGTGCCTGTGACACAGGGGCCGGGCCACCCGATAAACTCATCTTT.

This clone occurred a few times. Other DNA sequences within the sample encode an identical CDR3. This chain connects TRDV2 to TRDJ3, with 10 positions matching TRDD3. CDR3 length: 18 residues. Trimming removed 0 bases from V and 0 bases from J; junction bases left unmatched: 1. CDR1 and CDR2 from the germline V gene are GEAIGNYY and EKD. CDR3 protein: CACDTGGIRSWDTRQMFF. As DNA, the CDR3 is TGTGCCTGTGACACCGGGGGGATACGCTCCTGGGACACCCGACAGATGTTTTTC.

The V gene is TRDV3, the J gene TRDJ1; D is possibly TRDD3 (5 bases). The CDR3 runs to 13 residues. Trimming cost V 1 base and J 0 bases, with 9 bases left between them. Looked up from germline, CDR1 is TVYSNPD and CDR2 is GDNSRS (reference sequence). The CDR3 sequence is CAFIPGYTDKLIF. The CDR3 DNA is TGTGCCTTTATTCCGGGATACACCGATAAACTCATCTTT.

The chain carries TRDV1 and TRDJ1; D is uncertain. Germline CDR1 TSWWSYY, CDR2 QGS. The CDR3 length is 12 residues. The V gene lost 6 bases and the J gene lost 4 bases, with 9 bases spanning the gap. CDR3 sequence reads: CALGIVGDKLIF. The CDR3 DNA reads TGTGCTCTTGGAATTGTTGGCGATAAACTCATCTTT.